This TCR beta chain derives from a study of blood T cell repertoires in COVID-19. Only in-frame clones appear in the TCRdb table, and some are missing; sequencing was by immunoSEQ multiplex PCR. The top ten clones hold over 2.5% of a sample with 300,000 to 450,000 clones, 85% to 90% of them seen once. The CDR3 spans 12 residues. CDR1 ENHRY and CDR2 SYGVKD come from the germline V gene. V shed 10 bases and J shed 4 bases, with 13 bases lying between them. V is TRBV10-3 and J is TRBJ1-2, with D possibly being TRBD1 (6 bases). The source of this sequence is a human donor in a cohort sampled during active COVID-19. Sequencing was done on a sample of peripheral blood. The CDR3 bases are TGTGCCAGATCAGGGGACGGCTATGGCTACACCTTC. It specifies CARSGDGYGYTF.